These 16 T cell receptor beta chains came from one sample sequenced in a study of T cells after yellow fever vaccination. TCRdb re-called the 5' RACE reads with MiXCR, one entry per CDR3 protein. The sample lists 400,000 to 650,000 distinct CDR3 sequences, 20% to 25% occurring once. The source material was PBMCs, sampled roughly 20 days after the first yellow fever vaccination. These receptors all come from a man aged 18-30 years who received the YFV17D yellow fever vaccine.

The table lists this clonotype with a few counts. The chain recombines TRBV7-2 with TRBJ2-6; D uncertain. The length of the CDR3 is 15 residues. V was pared by 3 bases and J by 0 bases, with 6 bases between. Germline CDR1 and CDR2: SGHTA and FQGNSA. The CDR3 DNA is TGTGCCAGCAGCTTTTGGGCCTCTGGGGCCAACGTCCTGACTTTC. It is translated as CASSFWASGANVLTF.

This clonotype was counted a few times. The chain uses TRBV10-3 and TRBJ2-3; TRBD2 agrees at 11 bases. CDR1 and CDR2 (germline): ENHRY, SYGVKD. Trimming at V came to 4 bases and at J to 2 bases, leaving 2 bases not matched to a gene. CDR3 length: 15 residues. The DNA of the CDR3 is TGTGCCATCAGTGGACTAGCGGGGATCACAGATACGCAGTATTTT. Translating it yields CAISGLAGITDTQYF.

V is TRBV20-1 and J is TRBJ2-5; the D gene is possibly TRBD1 (6 bases). This CDR3 has 14 amino acids. Germline V gene data show CDR1 as DFQATT and CDR2 as SNEGSKA (reference sequence). V gave up 3 bases and J gave up 5 bases, with 16 bases separating them. CDR3 amino acids: CSAREIGGGETQYF. Here the CDR3 DNA reads TGCAGTGCTAGGGAGATAGGGGGTGGGGAGACCCAGTACTTC.

This clonotype showed up just a few times. The rearrangement links TRBV5-1 to TRBJ1-2, with D possibly TRBD1 on 6 matching bases. V shed 0 bases and J shed 3 bases, with 12 bases lying between them. Germline CDR1 reads SGHRS; CDR2 reads YFSETQ. The CDR3 is 15 residues long. The chain's CDR3 is CASSLARGLDYGYTF. The DNA of the CDR3 is TGCGCCAGCAGCTTGGCCAGGGGCTTGGACTATGGCTACACCTTC.

This clonotype was found a few times. V usage is TRBV12-3 or TRBV12-4 and J usage is TRBJ1-2, with D tentatively TRBD1 (5 bases). Trimming took off 1 base at V and 5 bases at J, with 14 bases between the two ends. The CDR3 is 15 residues long. This CDR3 reads CASSLGGGARYGYTF. DNA of the CDR3: TGTGCCAGCAGTTTAGGAGGCGGGGCTCGGTATGGCTACACCTTC.

This rearrangement joins TRBV6-1 to TRBJ2-2; D gene unclear. V was shortened by 3 bases and J by 0 bases, with 5 bases between the two germline ends. The CDR3 loop spans 14 amino acids. The germline gives CDR1 MNHNS, CDR2 SASEGT. The CDR3 DNA reads TGTGCCAGCAGTGACGGACCGAACACCGGGGAGCTGTTTTTT. This sequence encodes CASSDGPNTGELFF.

The rearrangement joins TRBV12-3 or TRBV12-4 to TRBJ1-6; D is possibly TRBD1 (6 bases). This CDR3 contains 13 residues. V was clipped by 4 bases and J by 9 bases, with 10 bases between them. The CDR3 DNA reads as TGTGCCAGCAGTTGGACAGTTGGTTCACCCCTCCACTTT. This codes for CASSWTVGSPLHF.

The V call is TRBV18, the J call TRBJ1-3; D not resolved. Germline V CDR1 and CDR2: KGHSH, LQKENI. The CDR3 sequence is 14 residues long. Between the trimmed V and J ends, which lost 3 bases and 1 base, there was a span of 7 bases. The CDR3 DNA sequence: TGTGCCAGCTCACCGTGGGGTTCTGGAAACACCATATATTTT. Encoded protein: CASSPWGSGNTIYF.

The V and J genes are TRBV12-3 or TRBV12-4 and TRBJ2-5; 9 nucleotides align to TRBD1. The CDR3 contains 17 residues. Trimming took 7 bases from V and 0 from J; bases not matched to a gene: 12. CDR3 sequence (DNA): TGTGCCAGCACCCGGACAGGGGTTTTCCCGTACCAAGAGACCCAGTACTTC. It codes for CASTRTGVFPYQETQYF.

This clonotype was seen a handful of times. V is TRBV7-2 and J is TRBJ2-2; D not certain. The V end was cut by 5 bases, the J end by 3 bases, with 13 bases between. This CDR3 spans 15 amino acids. Germline lookup yields CDR1 SGHTA and CDR2 FQGNSA. CDR3 coding DNA: TGTGCCAGCAGCCCGATGGTAGGGTACACCGGGGAGCTGTTTTTT. Translation gives CASSPMVGYTGELFF.

A few counts support this clonotype. The chain uses TRBV28 and TRBJ2-3, with no clear D. CDR1 MDHEN and CDR2 SYDVKM come from the germline V gene. V gave up 6 bases and J gave up 6 bases, with 16 bases separating them. The CDR3 runs 14 residues. CDR3 in DNA: TGTGCCAGCAGCCATGCAACAAGGGCGGATACGCAGTATTTT. As protein: CASSHATRADTQYF.

The chain uses TRBV29-1 and TRBJ1-2, with D tentatively TRBD1 (6 bases). CDR3 length equals 10 residues. With 6 bases removed from V and 7 bases from J, the gap between germline ends came to 9 bases. Germline values: CDR1 SQVTM, CDR2 ANQGSEA. This CDR3 is CSVDSAGYTF. CDR3 coding DNA: TGCAGCGTGGACAGTGCTGGCTACACCTTC.

The rearrangement uses TRBV19 and TRBJ1-6, with D unresolved. The CDR3 consists of 14 residues. V lost 6 bases and J 2 bases, leaving 8 bases between the germline ends. The germline V gene encodes CDR1 LNHDA and CDR2 SQIVND (reference sequence). The CDR3 sequence is CASRRDPYNSPLHF. CDR3 nucleotides: TGTGCCAGTAGGCGGGATCCCTATAATTCACCCCTCCACTTT.

The chain couples TRBV5-1 to TRBJ1-1, with TRBD1 matching over 7 bases. The CDR3 spans 15 residues. The junction had 10 bases not matched to a gene; V was cut back by 5 bases and J by 3 bases. CDR1 is SGHRS and CDR2 is YFSETQ in the germline V gene. Here the CDR3 reads CASRNSIQGYTEAFF. CDR3 in DNA: TGCGCCAGCAGGAATTCAATACAGGGGTACACTGAAGCTTTCTTT.

This clonotype has ten or more counts. This chain connects TRBV12-3 or TRBV12-4 to TRBJ2-2; D gene unclear. Trimming stripped 7 bases from V and 2 bases from J, with 5 bases between. The CDR3 runs to 12 residues. The CDR3 region is CASTPNTGELFF. The CDR3 nucleotides read TGTGCCAGCACCCCCAACACCGGGGAGCTGTTTTTT.

This clonotype occurred a few times. This chain joins TRBV27 and TRBJ2-2; either TRBD1 or TRBD2 may fit D (5 bases each). Germline CDR1 is MNHEY and CDR2 is SMNVEV (reference sequence). The CDR3 extends over 17 amino acids. Trimming left V 7 bases short and J 4 bases short, with 22 bases between. This CDR3 is CASTPKQEVASTGELFF. In nucleotides, the CDR3 is TGTGCCAGCACCCCGAAACAGGAGGTGGCAAGCACCGGGGAGCTGTTTTTT.